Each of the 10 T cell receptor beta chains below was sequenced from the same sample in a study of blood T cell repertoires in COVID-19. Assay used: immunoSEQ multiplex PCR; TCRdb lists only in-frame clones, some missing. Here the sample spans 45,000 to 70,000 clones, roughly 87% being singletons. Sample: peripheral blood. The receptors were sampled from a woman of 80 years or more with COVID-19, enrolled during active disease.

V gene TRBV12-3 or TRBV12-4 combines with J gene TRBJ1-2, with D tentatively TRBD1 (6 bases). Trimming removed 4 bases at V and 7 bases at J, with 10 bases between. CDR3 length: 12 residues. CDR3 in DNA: TGTGCCAGCAGTTCAGGGGTGAGTGGCTACACCTTC. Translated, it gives CASSSGVSGYTF.

The CDR3 sequence is CASSPGGRFSGQPQHF. CDR3 coding DNA: TGTGCCAGCAGCCCTGGGGGGAGATTCTCGGGTCAGCCCCAGCATTTT. The rearrangement uses TRBV6-2 or TRBV6-3 and TRBJ1-5; possibly TRBD1 for D (5 bases). The V end was cut by 6 bases, the J end by 6 bases, with 21 bases between. Germline CDR1 and CDR2: MNHEY and SVGEGT. The CDR3 extends over 16 amino acids.

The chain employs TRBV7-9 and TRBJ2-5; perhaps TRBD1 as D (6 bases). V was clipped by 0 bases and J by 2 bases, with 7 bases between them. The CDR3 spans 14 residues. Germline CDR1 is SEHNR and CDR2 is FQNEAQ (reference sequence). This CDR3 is CASSLAGQQETQYF. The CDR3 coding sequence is TGTGCCAGCAGCTTAGCCGGACAGCAAGAGACCCAGTACTTC.

The DNA for the CDR3 is TGTGCCAGCAGCTTGGGGCCGGGGATGACTAATGAAAAACTGTTTTTT. Translating gives CASSLGPGMTNEKLFF. The rearrangement links TRBV5-6 to TRBJ1-4; unclear D gene. V lost 0 bases and J 2 bases, leaving 11 bases between the germline ends. This CDR3 contains 16 residues. Germline loops: CDR1 SGHDT, CDR2 YYEEEE.

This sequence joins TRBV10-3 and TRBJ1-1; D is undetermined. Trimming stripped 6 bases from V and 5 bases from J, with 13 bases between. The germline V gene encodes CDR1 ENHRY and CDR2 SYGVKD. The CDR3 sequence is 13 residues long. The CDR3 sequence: CAIRGNPGTEAFF. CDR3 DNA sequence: TGTGCCATCAGAGGGAACCCGGGGACTGAAGCTTTCTTT.

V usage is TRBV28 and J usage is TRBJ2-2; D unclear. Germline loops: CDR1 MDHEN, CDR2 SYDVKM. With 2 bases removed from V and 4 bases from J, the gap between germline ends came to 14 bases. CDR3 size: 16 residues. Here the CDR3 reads CASSLGPMVGTGELFF. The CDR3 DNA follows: TGTGCCAGCAGTTTAGGCCCCATGGTTGGCACCGGGGAGCTGTTTTTT.

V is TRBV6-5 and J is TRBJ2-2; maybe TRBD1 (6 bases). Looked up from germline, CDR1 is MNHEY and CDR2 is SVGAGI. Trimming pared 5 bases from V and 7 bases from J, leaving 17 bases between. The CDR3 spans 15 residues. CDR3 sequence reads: CASSRTVGFRGELFF. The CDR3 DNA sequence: TGTGCCAGCAGTAGGACAGTCGGATTCCGCGGGGAGCTGTTTTTT.

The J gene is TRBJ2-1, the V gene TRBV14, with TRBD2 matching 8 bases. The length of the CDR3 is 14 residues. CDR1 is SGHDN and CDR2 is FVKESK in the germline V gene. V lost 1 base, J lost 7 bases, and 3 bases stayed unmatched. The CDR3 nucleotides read TGTGCCAGCAGCCAAGGAATAGCGGGGAATGAGCAGTTCTTC. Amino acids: CASSQGIAGNEQFF.

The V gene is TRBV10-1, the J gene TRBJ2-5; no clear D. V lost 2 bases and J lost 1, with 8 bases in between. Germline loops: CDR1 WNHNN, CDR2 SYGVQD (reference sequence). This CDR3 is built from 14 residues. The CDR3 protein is CASSEPLFQETQYF. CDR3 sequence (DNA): TGCGCCAGCAGTGAGCCCCTGTTCCAAGAGACCCAGTACTTC.

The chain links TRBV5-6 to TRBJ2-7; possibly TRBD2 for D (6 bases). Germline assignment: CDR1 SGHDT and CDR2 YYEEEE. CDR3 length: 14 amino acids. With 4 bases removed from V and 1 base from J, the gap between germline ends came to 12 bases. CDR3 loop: CASSRGRSSYEQYF. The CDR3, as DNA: TGTGCCAGCAGCCGTGGGAGGTCTTCCTACGAGCAGTACTTC.